These 8 T cell receptor beta chains share one sample of origin, sequenced in a study of blood T cell repertoires in COVID-19. Profiling relied on immunoSEQ multiplex PCR, and the TCRdb table lists in-frame clones only, not all of them. The sample shows a few hundred thousand clones, about 90% of them seen only once. Sequences were obtained from peripheral blood. Every receptor here comes from a woman between 45 and 65 years old who had recovered from COVID-19.

This clone showed up just a few times. The V gene is TRBV3-1 (or the pseudogene TRBV3-2), the J gene TRBJ2-3; tentatively, D is TRBD1 (5 bases). The germline V and J ends were trimmed by 0 bases and 4 bases, with 14 bases remaining between them. Germline V gene sequence: CDR1 LGHDT, CDR2 YNNKEL (reference sequence). CDR3 length: 16 amino acids. CDR3 nucleotides: TGTGCCAGCAGCCAAGATGCCCAGGGCGGCGCAGATACGCAGTATTTT. It translates to CASSQDAQGGADTQYF.

This chain connects TRBV29-1 to TRBJ1-1; 10 nucleotides line up with TRBD1. Germline V gives CDR1 SQVTM, CDR2 ANQGSEA. V shed 7 bases and J 6 bases; nucleotides not matched to a gene: 5. The CDR3 length is 12 residues. CDR3 residues: CSARQGAAEAFF. CDR3 DNA sequence: TGCAGCGCAAGACAGGGGGCCGCTGAAGCTTTCTTT.

The rearrangement joins TRBV6-5 to TRBJ2-7; 9 bases agree with TRBD1. Trimming cost V 6 bases and J 0 bases; bases outside gene matches: 3. This CDR3 is 14 amino acids long. Germline CDR1 MNHEY, CDR2 SVGAGI. CDR3 protein: CASRVQGASYEQYF. In DNA form, the CDR3 reads TGTGCCAGCAGAGTACAGGGGGCCTCCTACGAGCAGTACTTC.

This clone was observed a few times. V and J are TRBV15 and TRBJ1-6; TRBD1 agrees at 8 bases. CDR1 and CDR2 (germline): LNHNV, YYDKDF (reference sequence). The trim removed 3 bases at V and 10 bases at J, leaving 8 bases unmatched. CDR3 size: 15 residues. The CDR3 protein is CATSSRTGIGSPLHF. The CDR3 DNA is TGTGCCACCAGCAGCCGGACAGGGATAGGATCACCCCTCCACTTT.

Only a few counts were recorded for this clone. The rearrangement uses TRBV7-9 and TRBJ1-5, with a tentative D call TRBD1 (5 bases). The ends were cut back, 1 base at V and 9 bases at J, with 10 bases in the middle. CDR1 and CDR2 from the germline V gene are SEHNR and FQNEAQ (reference sequence). The CDR3 contains 13 residues. CDR3 protein: CASSLEVRGPQHF. The CDR3 DNA follows: TGTGCCAGCAGCTTAGAAGTTAGGGGGCCCCAGCATTTT.

The chain has TRBV18 and TRBJ2-6, with 8 positions matching TRBD1. This CDR3 has 18 residues. Germline V lookup: CDR1 KGHSH, CDR2 LQKENI. V was pared by 6 bases and J by 0 bases, with 10 bases of the junction left unmatched. The CDR3 bases are TGTGCCAGCTCCCCATTACAGGGGGTTAACTCTGGGGCCAACGTCCTGACTTTC. Translation: CASSPLQGVNSGANVLTF. Combining the CDR3 with reference TRBV18 and TRBJ2-6 gives the whole variable domain NAGVMQNPRHLVRRRGQEARLRCSPMKGHSHVYWYRQLPEEGLKFMVYLQKENIIDESGMPKERFSAEFPKEGPSILRIQQVVRGDSAAYFCASSPLQGVNSGANVLTFGAGSRLTVL.

The rearrangement uses TRBV6-5 and TRBJ1-6; 8 positions agree with TRBD1. Germline V gene data show CDR1 as MNHEY and CDR2 as SVGAGI. V was pared by 5 bases and J by 7 bases, with 7 bases of the junction left unmatched. The CDR3 runs 15 residues. The CDR3 loop is CASSPRTGTNSPLHF. Here the CDR3 DNA reads TGTGCCAGCAGTCCTAGGACAGGGACGAATTCACCCCTCCACTTT.

The V and J genes are TRBV7-2 and TRBJ2-2; 7 positions agree with TRBD1. Trimming removed 5 bases from V and 1 base from J; junction bases left unmatched: 4. The CDR3 spans 15 residues. Germline-derived CDR1 and CDR2 are SGHTA and FQGNSA. This CDR3 is CASSPRTGNTGELFF. The CDR3 DNA reads TGTGCCAGCAGCCCCCGGACAGGGAACACCGGGGAGCTGTTTTTT.